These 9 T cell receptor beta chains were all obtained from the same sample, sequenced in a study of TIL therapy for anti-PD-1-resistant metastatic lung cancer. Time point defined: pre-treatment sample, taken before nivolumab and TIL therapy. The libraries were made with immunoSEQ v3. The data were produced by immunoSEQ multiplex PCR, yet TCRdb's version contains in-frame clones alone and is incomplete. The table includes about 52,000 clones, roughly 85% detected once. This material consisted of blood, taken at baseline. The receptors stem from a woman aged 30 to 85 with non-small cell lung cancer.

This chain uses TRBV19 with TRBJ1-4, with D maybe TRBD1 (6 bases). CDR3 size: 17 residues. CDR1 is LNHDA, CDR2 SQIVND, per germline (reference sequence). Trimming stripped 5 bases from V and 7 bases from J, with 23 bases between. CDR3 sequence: CASSRNTGLASGEKLFF. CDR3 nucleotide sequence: TGTGCCAGTAGTCGAAATACAGGGTTAGCAAGTGGTGAAAAACTGTTTTTT. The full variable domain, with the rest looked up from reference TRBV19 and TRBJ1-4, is DGGITQSPKYLFRKEGQNVTLSCEQNLNHDAMYWYRQDPGQGLRLIYYSQIVNDFQKGDIAEGYSVSREKKESFPLTVTSAQKNPTAFYLCASSRNTGLASGEKLFFGSGTQLSVL.

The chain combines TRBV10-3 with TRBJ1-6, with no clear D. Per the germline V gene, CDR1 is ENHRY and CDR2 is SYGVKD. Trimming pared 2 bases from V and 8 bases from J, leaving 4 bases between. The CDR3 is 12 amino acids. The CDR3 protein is CAISEGDSPLHF. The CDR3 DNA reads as TGTGCCATCAGTGAGGGGGATTCACCCCTCCACTTT.

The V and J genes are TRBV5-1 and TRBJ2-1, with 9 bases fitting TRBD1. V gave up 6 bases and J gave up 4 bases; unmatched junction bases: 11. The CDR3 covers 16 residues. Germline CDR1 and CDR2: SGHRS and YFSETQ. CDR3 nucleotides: TGCGCCAGCACCCGGGATCCTGGGACAGGGTACAATGAGCAGTTCTTC. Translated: CASTRDPGTGYNEQFF.

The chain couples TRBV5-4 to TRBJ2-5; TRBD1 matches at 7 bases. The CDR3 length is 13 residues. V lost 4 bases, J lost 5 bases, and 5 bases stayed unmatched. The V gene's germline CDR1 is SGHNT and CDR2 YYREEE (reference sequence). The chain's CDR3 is CASSIQGIETQYF. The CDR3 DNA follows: TGTGCCAGCAGCATACAGGGGATTGAGACCCAGTACTTC.

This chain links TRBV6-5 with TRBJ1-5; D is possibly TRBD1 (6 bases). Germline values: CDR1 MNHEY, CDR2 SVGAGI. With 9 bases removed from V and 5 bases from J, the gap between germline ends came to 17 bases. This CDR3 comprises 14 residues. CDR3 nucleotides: TGTGCCAGTAGAACCCTGGACAGTCATCAGCCCCAGCATTTT. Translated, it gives CASRTLDSHQPQHF.

The CDR3 sequence is CASSPRLVSTDTQYF. The CDR3 nucleotides are TGTGCCAGCTCACCACGTTTGGTAAGCACAGATACGCAGTATTTT. The chain couples TRBV18 to TRBJ2-3; D remains unclear. The germline V and J ends were trimmed by 1 base and 0 bases, with 8 bases remaining between them. CDR1 and CDR2 (germline): KGHSH, LQKENI. This CDR3 region has 15 residues.

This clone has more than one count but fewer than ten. CDR3 loop: CASSLWGDQETQYF. The CDR3 DNA follows: TGTGCCAGCAGCCTTTGGGGGGACCAAGAGACCCAGTACTTC. The chain is built from TRBV9 and TRBJ2-5; D is perhaps TRBD2 (6 bases). The CDR3 spans 14 residues. V lost 4 bases, J lost 0 bases, and 10 bases lay in between. Germline assignment: CDR1 SGDLS and CDR2 YYNGEE. Complete variable domain (other parts from reference TRBV9 and TRBJ2-5): DSGVTQTPKHLITATGQRVTLRCSPRSGDLSVYWYQQSLDQGLQFLIQYYNGEERAKGNILERFSAQQFPDLHSELNLSSLELGDSALYFCASSLWGDQETQYFGPGTRLLVL.

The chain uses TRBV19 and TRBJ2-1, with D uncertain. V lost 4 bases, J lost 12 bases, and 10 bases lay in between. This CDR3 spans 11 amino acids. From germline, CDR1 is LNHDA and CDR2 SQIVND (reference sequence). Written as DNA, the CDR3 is TGTGCCAGTAGTAGCTGGTGGGGGCAGTTCTTC. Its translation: CASSSWWGQFF.

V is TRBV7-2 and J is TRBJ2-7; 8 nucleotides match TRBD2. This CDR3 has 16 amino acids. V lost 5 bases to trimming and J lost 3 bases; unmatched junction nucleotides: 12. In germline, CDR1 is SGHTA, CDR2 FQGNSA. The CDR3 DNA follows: TGTGCCAGCAGCCTGGGCCGAGTAGCGGGATTCTACGAGCAGTACTTC. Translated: CASSLGRVAGFYEQYF.